This entry concerns a single TCR beta chain. The CDR3 is 13 amino acids. Trimming pared 0 bases from V and 7 bases from J, leaving 6 bases between. Germline V gene sequence: CDR1 LNHNV, CDR2 YYDKDF (reference sequence). The data were taken from a study of T cell responses to AZD1222 COVID-19 vaccine. Profiled with immunoSEQ multiplex PCR; TCRdb holds only in-frame clones, not every one. The sample has under 140,000 clones, around 90% seen once. This chain uses TRBV15 with TRBJ1-4; no reliable D call. This receptor was taken from an adult in good health. The sample here was peripheral blood, taken on day 0 of AZD1222 vaccination. The CDR3 is CATSRERLEKLFF. In nucleotides, the CDR3 is TGTGCCACCAGCAGAGAACGCCTTGAAAAACTGTTTTTT.